The sequence of this TCR beta chain was determined in a study of blood T cells in healthy people across ages. Whole-study context: The capture of about one barcoded beta molecule per two T cells was achieved by template switching. The study, taken as a whole, reports: The donors' CMV status was not determined, possibly confounding changes in expanded clonotypes.

Using a J-beta primer mix together with a sample-barcoded 5' primer, a second PCR was run for roughly 7 to 12 cycles. Tagging of each cDNA molecule was performed by a template-switch adaptor with 12 random nucleotides. Each single sample gave us at least 2.5 million CDR3-containing paired-end reads. From the 5' RACE reads, TCRdb called clonotypes with MiXCR, one entry per CDR3 protein. The sample lists approximately 1.5 million distinct CDR3 sequences; under 55% were seen once. CDR1 is SGHDN and CDR2 is FVKESK in the germline V gene. The CDR3 is made up of 14 amino acids. Trimming left V 4 bases short and J 2 bases short, with 11 bases between. This clonotype was counted once. Its target is unknown.

The rearrangement uses TRBV14 and TRBJ1-1; D not resolved. Specimen: blood. This clonotype was obtained from a young woman in good health. The chain's CDR3 is CASSRLIANTEAFF. Here the CDR3 DNA reads TGTGCCAGCAGCCGCCTCATTGCCAACACTGAAGCTTTCTTT.